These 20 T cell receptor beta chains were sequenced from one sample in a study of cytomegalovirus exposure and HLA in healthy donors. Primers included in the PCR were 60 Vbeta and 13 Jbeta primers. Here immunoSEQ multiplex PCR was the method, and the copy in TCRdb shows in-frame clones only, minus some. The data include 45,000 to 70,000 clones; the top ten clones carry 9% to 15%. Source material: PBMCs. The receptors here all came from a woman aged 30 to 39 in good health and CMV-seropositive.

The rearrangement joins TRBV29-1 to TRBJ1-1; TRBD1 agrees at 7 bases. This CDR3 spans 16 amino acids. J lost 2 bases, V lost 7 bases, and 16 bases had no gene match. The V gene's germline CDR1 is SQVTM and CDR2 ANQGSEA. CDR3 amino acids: CSAKADFTGENTEAFF. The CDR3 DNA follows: TGCAGCGCCAAGGCCGATTTTACAGGGGAAAACACTGAAGCTTTCTTT.

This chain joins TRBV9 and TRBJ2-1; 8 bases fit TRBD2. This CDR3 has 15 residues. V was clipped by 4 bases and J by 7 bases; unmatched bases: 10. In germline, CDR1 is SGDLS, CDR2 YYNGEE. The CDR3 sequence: CASSTTGLVGNEQFF. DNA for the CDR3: TGTGCCAGCAGCACCACGGGACTAGTAGGGAATGAGCAGTTCTTC.

The CDR3 region has the DNA TGTGCCAGCTCACCCCAGAACTCTGGGGCCAACGTCCTGACTTTC. Its translation is CASSPQNSGANVLTF. This rearrangement joins TRBV18 to TRBJ2-6; D remains unclear. The CDR3 runs 15 residues. Germline V gene data show CDR1 as KGHSH and CDR2 as LQKENI. Trimming removed 3 bases from V and 0 bases from J, with 6 bases in between.

CDR3 coding DNA: TGTGCCAGTAGTACCCCGGTACTGGCGGTGGCCGGGGAGCTGTTTTTT. Residues: CASSTPVLAVAGELFF. V is TRBV19 and J is TRBJ2-2; D is unclear. Germline V lookup: CDR1 LNHDA, CDR2 SQIVND (reference sequence). The CDR3 length is 16 residues. The V and J ends lost 4 bases and 6 bases respectively, with 18 bases between them.

In DNA, the CDR3 is TGTGCCAGCAGCTTGGGAGGGTTAGGGTACGAGCAGTACTTC. Its translation is CASSLGGLGYEQYF. The chain combines TRBV5-6 with TRBJ2-7, with D possibly TRBD2 on 5 matching bases. The V end was cut by 0 bases, the J end by 4 bases, with 11 bases between. The CDR3 extends over 14 amino acids. Germline V gene lookup returns CDR1 SGHDT and CDR2 YYEEEE.

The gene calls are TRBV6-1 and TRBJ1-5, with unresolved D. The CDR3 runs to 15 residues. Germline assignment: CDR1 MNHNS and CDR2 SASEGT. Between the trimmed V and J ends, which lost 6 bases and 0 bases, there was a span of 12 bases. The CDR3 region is CASSISGNSNQPQHF. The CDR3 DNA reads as TGTGCCAGCAGCATATCGGGGAATAGCAATCAGCCCCAGCATTTT.

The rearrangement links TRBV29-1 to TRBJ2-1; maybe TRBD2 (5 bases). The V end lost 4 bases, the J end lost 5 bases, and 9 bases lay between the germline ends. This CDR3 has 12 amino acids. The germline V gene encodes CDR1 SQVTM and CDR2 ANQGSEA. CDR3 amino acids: CSVVFSDNEQFF. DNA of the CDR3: TGCAGCGTTGTGTTTAGCGACAATGAGCAGTTCTTC.

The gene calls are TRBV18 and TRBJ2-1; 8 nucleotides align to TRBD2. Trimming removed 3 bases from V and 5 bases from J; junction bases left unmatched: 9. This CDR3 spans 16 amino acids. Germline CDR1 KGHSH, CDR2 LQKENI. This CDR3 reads CASSPPQRGLNNEQFF. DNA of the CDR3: TGTGCCAGCTCACCCCCCCAGCGGGGGTTAAACAATGAGCAGTTCTTC. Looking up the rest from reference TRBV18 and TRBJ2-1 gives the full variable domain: NAGVMQNPRHLVRRRGQEARLRCSPMKGHSHVYWYRQLPEEGLKFMVYLQKENIIDESGMPKERFSAEFPKEGPSILRIQQVVRGDSAAYFCASSPPQRGLNNEQFFGPGTRLTVL.

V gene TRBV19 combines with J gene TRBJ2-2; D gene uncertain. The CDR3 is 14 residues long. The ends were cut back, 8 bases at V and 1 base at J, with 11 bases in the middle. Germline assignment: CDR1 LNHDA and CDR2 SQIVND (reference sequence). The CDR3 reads CASYGFMNTGELFF. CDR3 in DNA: TGTGCCAGTTACGGTTTCATGAACACCGGGGAGCTGTTTTTT.

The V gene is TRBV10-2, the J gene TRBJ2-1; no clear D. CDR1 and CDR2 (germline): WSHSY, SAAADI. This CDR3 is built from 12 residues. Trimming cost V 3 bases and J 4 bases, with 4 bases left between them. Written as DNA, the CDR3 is TGCGCCAGCAGTGAATCTTACAATGAGCAGTTCTTC. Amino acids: CASSESYNEQFF.

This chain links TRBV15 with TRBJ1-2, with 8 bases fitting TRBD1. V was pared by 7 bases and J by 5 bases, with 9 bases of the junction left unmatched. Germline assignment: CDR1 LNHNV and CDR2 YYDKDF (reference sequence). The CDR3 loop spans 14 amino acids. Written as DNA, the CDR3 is TGTGCCACCAAAGGACAGGGAATAAGGTATGGCTACACCTTC. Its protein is CATKGQGIRYGYTF. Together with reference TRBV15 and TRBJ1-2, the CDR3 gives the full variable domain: DAMVIQNPRYQVTQFGKPVTLSCSQTLNHNVMYWYQQKSSQAPKLLFHYYDKDFNNEADTPDNFQSRRPNTSFCFLDIRSPGLGDTAMYLCATKGQGIRYGYTFGSGTRLTVV.

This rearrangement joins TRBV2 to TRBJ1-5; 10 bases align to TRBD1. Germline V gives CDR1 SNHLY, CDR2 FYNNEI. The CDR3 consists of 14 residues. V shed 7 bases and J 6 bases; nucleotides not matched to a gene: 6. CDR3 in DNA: TGTGCCAGCAACCCGACAGGGGGCGGTCAGCCCCAGCATTTT. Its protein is CASNPTGGGQPQHF. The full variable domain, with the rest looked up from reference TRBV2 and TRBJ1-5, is EPEVTQTPSHQVTQMGQEVILRCVPISNHLYFYWYRQILGQKVEFLVSFYNNEISEKSEIFDDQFSVERPDGSNFTLKIRSTKLEDSAMYFCASNPTGGGQPQHFGDGTRLSIL.

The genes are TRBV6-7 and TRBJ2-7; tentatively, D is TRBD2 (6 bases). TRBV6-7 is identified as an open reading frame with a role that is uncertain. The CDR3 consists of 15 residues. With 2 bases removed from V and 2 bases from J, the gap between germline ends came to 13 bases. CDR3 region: CASSYMEGATYEQYF. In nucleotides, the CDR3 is TGTGCCAGCAGTTACATGGAGGGAGCGACCTACGAGCAGTACTTC.

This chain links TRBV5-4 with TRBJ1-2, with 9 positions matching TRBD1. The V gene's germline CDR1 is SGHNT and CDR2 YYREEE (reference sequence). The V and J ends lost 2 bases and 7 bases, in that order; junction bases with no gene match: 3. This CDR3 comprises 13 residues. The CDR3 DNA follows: TGTGCCAGCAGCTTACAGGGGGCGCGTGGCTACACCTTC. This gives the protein CASSLQGARGYTF.

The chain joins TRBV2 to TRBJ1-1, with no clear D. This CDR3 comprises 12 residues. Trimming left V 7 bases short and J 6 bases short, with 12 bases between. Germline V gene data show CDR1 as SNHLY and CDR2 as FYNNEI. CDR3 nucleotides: TGTGCCAGCAACCGGAATGAGGCTGAAGCTTTCTTT. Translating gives CASNRNEAEAFF.

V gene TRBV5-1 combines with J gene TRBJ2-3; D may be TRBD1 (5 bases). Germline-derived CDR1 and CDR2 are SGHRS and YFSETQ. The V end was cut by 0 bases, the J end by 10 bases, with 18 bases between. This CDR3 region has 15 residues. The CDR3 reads CASSLEGRVYEAQYF. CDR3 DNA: TGCGCCAGCAGCTTGGAGGGGCGAGTTTATGAGGCGCAGTATTTT.

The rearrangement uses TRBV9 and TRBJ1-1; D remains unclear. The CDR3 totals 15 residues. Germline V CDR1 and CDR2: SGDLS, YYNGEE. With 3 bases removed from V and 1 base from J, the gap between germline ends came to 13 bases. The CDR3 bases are TGTGCCAGCAGCGCACCATTTGCGGGGAACACTGAAGCTTTCTTT. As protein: CASSAPFAGNTEAFF.

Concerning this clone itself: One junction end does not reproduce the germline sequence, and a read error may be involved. The CDR3 DNA follows: TGTGCCGGGAGAGATGGGGGGGCCTACCAAGAGACCCAGTACTTC. This sequence encodes CAGRDGGAYQETQYF. This chain connects TRBV30 to TRBJ2-5; D possibly corresponds to TRBD2 (7 bases). This CDR3 contains 15 residues. CDR1 is GTSNPN and CDR2 is SVGIG in the germline V gene (reference sequence).

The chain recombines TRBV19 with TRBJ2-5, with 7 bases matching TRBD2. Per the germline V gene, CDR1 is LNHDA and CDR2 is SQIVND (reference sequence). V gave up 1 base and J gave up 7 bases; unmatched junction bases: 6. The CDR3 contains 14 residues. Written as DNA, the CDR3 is TGTGCCAGTAGTATAGTCGCCGGGGAGGGGACCCAGTACTTC. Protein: CASSIVAGEGTQYF.

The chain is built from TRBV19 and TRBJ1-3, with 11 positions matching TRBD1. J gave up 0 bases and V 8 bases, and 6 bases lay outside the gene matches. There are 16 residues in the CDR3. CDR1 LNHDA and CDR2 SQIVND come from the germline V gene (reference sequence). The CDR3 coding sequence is TGTGCCAGTGGAAAGGGACAGGGGGACTCTGGAAACACCATATATTTT. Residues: CASGKGQGDSGNTIYF.